The entry below gives a single T cell receptor (beta chain) sequence along with its context. The time point: blood 2 weeks post-SBRT. Treatment of the sample: 15 Gy SBRT to primary tumor, nephrectomy 4 weeks later. Blood was sampled at baseline, 2 weeks and 4 weeks after SBRT. Clear cell pathology was present in this patient's renal cell carcinoma. The germline gives CDR1 SGDLS, CDR2 YYNGEE. CDR3 length: 17 amino acids. V trimming: 4 bases; J trimming: 0 bases; junction bases outside the gene matches: 8. This sample is drawn from a study of radiation and T cells in renal cell carcinoma. Study summary: Nephrectomy followed 15 Gy stereotactic body radiation by 4 weeks.

The table came from immunoSEQ multiplex PCR; TCRdb's copy has only in-frame clones and leaves some out. This table has some 120,000 clones, 75% to 85% appearing once. The sample consisted of blood, taken from a patient whose treatment included radiotherapy and nephrectomy. This clonotype was obtained from a woman in her sixties or seventies with renal cell carcinoma. The chain joins TRBV9 to TRBJ1-3, with 9 positions matching TRBD1. The CDR3 is CASSPAPQGASGNTIYF. CDR3 coding DNA: TGTGCCAGCAGCCCCGCCCCACAGGGGGCCTCTGGAAACACCATATATTTT.